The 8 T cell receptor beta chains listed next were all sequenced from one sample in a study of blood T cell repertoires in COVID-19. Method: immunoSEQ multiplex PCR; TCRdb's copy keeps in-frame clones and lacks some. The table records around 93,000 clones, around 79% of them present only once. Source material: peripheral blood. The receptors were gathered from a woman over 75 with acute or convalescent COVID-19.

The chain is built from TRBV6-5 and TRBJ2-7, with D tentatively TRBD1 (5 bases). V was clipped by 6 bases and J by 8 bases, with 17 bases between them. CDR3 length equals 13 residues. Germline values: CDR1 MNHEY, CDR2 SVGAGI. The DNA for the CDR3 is TGTGCCAGCAGAGACCCCCCCGACAGCAAGCAGTACTTC. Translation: CASRDPPDSKQYF.

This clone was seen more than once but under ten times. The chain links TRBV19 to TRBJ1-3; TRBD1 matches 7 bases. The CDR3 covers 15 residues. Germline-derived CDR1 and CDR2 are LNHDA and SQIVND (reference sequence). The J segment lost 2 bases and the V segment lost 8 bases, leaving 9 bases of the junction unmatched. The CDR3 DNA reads TGTGCCAGTTTGGCTCCGGGGACAGCTGGAAACACCATATATTTT. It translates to CASLAPGTAGNTIYF.

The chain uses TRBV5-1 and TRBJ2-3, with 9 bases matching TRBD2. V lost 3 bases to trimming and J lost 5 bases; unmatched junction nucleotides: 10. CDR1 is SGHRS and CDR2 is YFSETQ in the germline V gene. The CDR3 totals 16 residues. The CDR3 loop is CASSSGAGGPIDTQYF. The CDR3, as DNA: TGCGCCAGCAGCTCTGGGGCGGGGGGGCCCATAGATACGCAGTATTTT.

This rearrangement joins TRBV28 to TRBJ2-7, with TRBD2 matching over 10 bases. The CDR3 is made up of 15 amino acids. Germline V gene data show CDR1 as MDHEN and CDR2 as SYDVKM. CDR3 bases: TGTGCGGCTAGCGGGAGTGTGCGTAGCTCCTACGAGCAGTACTTC. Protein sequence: CAASGSVRSSYEQYF.

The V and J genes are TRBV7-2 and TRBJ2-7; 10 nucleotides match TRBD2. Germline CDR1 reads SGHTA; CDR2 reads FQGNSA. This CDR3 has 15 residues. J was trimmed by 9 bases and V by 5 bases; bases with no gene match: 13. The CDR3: CASSPWERGGGVQYF. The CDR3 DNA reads TGTGCCAGCAGCCCCTGGGAGCGGGGGGGTGGTGTGCAGTACTTC.

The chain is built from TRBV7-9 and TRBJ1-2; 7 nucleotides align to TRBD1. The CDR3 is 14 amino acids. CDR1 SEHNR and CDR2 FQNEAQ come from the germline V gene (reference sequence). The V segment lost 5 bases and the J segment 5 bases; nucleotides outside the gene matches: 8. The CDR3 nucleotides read TGTGCCAGCAGCGTACAGGGGTGGGGATATGGCTACACCTTC. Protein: CASSVQGWGYGYTF.

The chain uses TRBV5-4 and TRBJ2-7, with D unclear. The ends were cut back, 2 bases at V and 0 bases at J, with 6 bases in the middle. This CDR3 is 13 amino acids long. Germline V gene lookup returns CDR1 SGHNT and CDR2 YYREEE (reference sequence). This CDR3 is CASSLTASYEQYF. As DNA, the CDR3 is TGTGCCAGCAGCTTAACAGCCTCCTACGAGCAGTACTTC.

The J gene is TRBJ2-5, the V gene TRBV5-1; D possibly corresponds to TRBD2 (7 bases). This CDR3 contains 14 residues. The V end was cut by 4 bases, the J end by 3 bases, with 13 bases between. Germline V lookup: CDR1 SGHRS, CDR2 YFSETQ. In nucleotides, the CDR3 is TGCGCCAGCAGCGGGGGGGCTAGCGAAGAGACCCAGTACTTC. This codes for CASSGGASEETQYF. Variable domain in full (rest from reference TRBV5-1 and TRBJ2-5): KAGVTQTPRYLIKTRGQQVTLSCSPISGHRSVSWYQQTPGQGLQFLFEYFSETQRNKGNFPGRFSGRQFSNSRSEMNVSTLELGDSALYLCASSGGASEETQYFGPGTRLLVL.